The 17 T cell receptor beta chains reported below all come from one sample, sequenced in a study of regulatory T cells in long-lasting Graves disease. Arm-PCR of CDR3 regions and iRepertoire HTBI primers were used to build TCR beta libraries. In TCRdb, the multiplex PCR reads were re-called with MiXCR into one record per CDR3 protein. Of roughly 380,000 distinct CDR3 sequences listed, 15% to 17% are singletons. Noted time point: newly diagnosed GD, antithyroid drugs for less than 3 months. From PBMCs, RNA was extracted and then used to make the TCR library. Sequenced material: peripheral blood mononuclear cells (PBMCs), taken at new diagnosis, from a patient treated with antithyroid drugs. The source of these receptors is a female donor with Graves disease.

The J gene is TRBJ2-1, the V gene TRBV27; D not certain. The V end lost 3 bases, the J end lost 0 bases, and 6 bases lay between the germline ends. From germline, CDR1 is MNHEY and CDR2 SMNVEV (reference sequence). This CDR3 comprises 14 residues. The CDR3 sequence: CASSFFSSYNEQFF. DNA for the CDR3: TGTGCCAGCAGTTTTTTTAGCTCCTACAATGAGCAGTTCTTC.

The rearrangement joins TRBV5-1 to TRBJ2-6; D may be TRBD2 (5 bases). In germline, CDR1 is SGHRS, CDR2 YFSETQ. This CDR3 contains 16 residues. The V and J ends lost 1 base and 0 bases respectively, with 8 bases between them. The CDR3 nucleotides are TGCGCCAGCAGCTTGATTGGGAGCTCTGGGGCCAACGTCCTGACTTTC. Protein product: CASSLIGSSGANVLTF.

This clonotype was detected many times. The J gene is TRBJ1-5, the V gene TRBV5-1; the D gene is possibly TRBD1 (5 bases). The CDR3 extends over 15 amino acids. V was cut by 3 bases and J by 7 bases, with 17 bases left in between. The V gene's germline CDR1 is SGHRS and CDR2 YFSETQ. The CDR3 region has the DNA TGCGCCAGCAGCTGGGGGAACGGCAAGGGCCAGCCCCAGCATTTT. Translated, it gives CASSWGNGKGQPQHF.

Many counts were recorded for this clonotype. The chain joins TRBV9 to TRBJ1-2; TRBD1 matches at 7 bases. J gave up 5 bases and V 0 bases, and 10 bases lay outside the gene matches. Germline CDR1 SGDLS, CDR2 YYNGEE. The CDR3 consists of 16 residues. Here the CDR3 DNA reads TGTGCCAGCAGCGTAGAGAGGGGGACAGAGATTTATGGCTACACCTTC. Residues: CASSVERGTEIYGYTF.

To note about this clonotype: Being one base from a much bigger clone, this may be a read error. The conserved phenylalanine or tryptophan normally closing the CDR3 is absent here, so this likely arose from a read error. The chain combines TRBV29-1 with TRBJ2-2, with D unclear. The CDR3 sequence is 13 residues long. Germline CDR1 reads SQVTM; CDR2 reads ANQGSEA. DNA of the CDR3: TGCAGCGTTGAAGGGCCGAAGACCGGGGAGCTGTTTTCT. It codes for CSVEGPKTGELFS.

The J gene is TRBJ2-1, the V gene TRBV5-4; unclear D gene. This CDR3 has 13 amino acids. Trimming took off 0 bases at V and 5 bases at J, with 6 bases between the two ends. Per the germline V gene, CDR1 is SGHNT and CDR2 is YYREEE (reference sequence). The CDR3 here is CASSLVSHNEQFF. The CDR3 DNA sequence: TGTGCCAGCAGCTTGGTTAGCCACAATGAGCAGTTCTTC.

This clonotype appeared a few times. This rearrangement joins TRBV19 to TRBJ2-4, with 10 bases identical to TRBD2. Looked up from germline, CDR1 is LNHDA and CDR2 is SQIVND (reference sequence). Germline trimming cut 3 bases from V and 1 base from J; bases unmatched to any gene: 6. The CDR3 is made up of 17 amino acids. The CDR3 loop reads CASSMSTSGIAKNIQYF. The CDR3 DNA is TGTGCCAGTAGTATGAGCACTAGCGGGATCGCCAAAAACATTCAGTACTTC.

At least ten counts were recorded for this clonotype. The chain joins TRBV24-1 to TRBJ2-5, with D perhaps given as TRBD1 or TRBD2 (5 bases each). This CDR3 region has 16 residues. In germline, CDR1 is KGHDR, CDR2 SFDVKD. V gave up 1 base and J gave up 2 bases, with 13 bases separating them. The CDR3 region has the DNA TGTGCCACCAGTGATTTCCCAGGGAGTCTGCAAGAGACCCAGTACTTC. Translating it yields CATSDFPGSLQETQYF.

The chain combines TRBV30 with TRBJ1-2; D remains ambiguous. CDR1 is GTSNPN and CDR2 is SVGIG in the germline V gene (reference sequence). Deletions cut 5 bases from V and 7 bases from J, with 11 bases between. The CDR3 is 11 amino acids. CDR3 sequence (DNA): TGTGCCTGGGGGAGGCTCCGTGGCTACACCTTC. This gives the protein CAWGRLRGYTF.

This clonotype has at least ten counts. The CDR3 nucleotides read TGTGCCAGCAGTGAATCGGGACTCCCGAAAGGTTTCTTT. This sequence encodes CASSESGLPKGFF. The rearrangement joins TRBV2 to TRBJ1-1; possibly TRBD1 for D (5 bases). Trimming removed 2 bases from V and 13 bases from J, with 17 bases in between. CDR3 length equals 13 residues. The germline CDR1 and CDR2 sequences are SNHLY and FYNNEI.

This clonotype was seen only a few times. This rearrangement joins TRBV5-6 to TRBJ2-3; 13 bases fit TRBD2. CDR1 and CDR2 from the germline V gene are SGHDT and YYEEEE. V dropped 2 bases and J dropped 11; count of bases not matched to a gene: 8. The CDR3 contains 15 residues. In DNA, the CDR3 is TGTGCCAGCAGCTTCGGGACTAGCGGGGCGGGTGTGCAGTATTTT. Amino acids: CASSFGTSGAGVQYF.

The table lists this clonotype with many counts. The chain links TRBV20-1 to TRBJ1-1; D unresolved. The CDR3 contains 10 residues. Trimming removed 5 bases at V and 8 bases at J, with 9 bases between. Germline CDR1 DFQATT, CDR2 SNEGSKA (reference sequence). CDR3 nucleotides: TGCAGTGCTCTGCCGGGGGAAGCTTTCTTT. Its translation is CSALPGEAFF.

V is TRBV24-1 and J is TRBJ2-3, with a possible D match to TRBD1 (5 bases). Germline CDR1 and CDR2: KGHDR and SFDVKD. This CDR3 is built from 13 residues. Between the trimmed V and J ends, which lost 6 bases and 0 bases, there was a span of 6 bases. CDR3 residues: CATSRGSTDTQYF. The CDR3 DNA reads TGTGCCACCAGTAGGGGTAGCACAGATACGCAGTATTTT.

This clonotype was detected ten times or more. This chain connects TRBV24-1 to TRBJ2-2; no clear D. V lost 2 bases, J lost 0 bases, and 9 bases lay in between. Looked up from germline, CDR1 is KGHDR and CDR2 is SFDVKD. The CDR3 extends over 16 amino acids. The CDR3, as DNA: TGTGCCACCAGTGATTCCGGACCTCCGAACACCGGGGAGCTGTTTTTT. Protein sequence: CATSDSGPPNTGELFF.

Many counts were recorded for this clonotype. The chain joins TRBV12-3 or TRBV12-4 to TRBJ1-1, with 7 bases aligning to TRBD1. V trimming: 7 bases; J trimming: 0 bases; junction bases outside the gene matches: 5. The CDR3 extends over 14 amino acids. CDR3 nucleotide sequence: TGTGCCAGCATTCCAGGGGGTATGAACACTGAAGCTTTCTTT. Translating it yields CASIPGGMNTEAFF.

This clonotype was counted many times. The rearrangement uses TRBV4-1 and TRBJ1-2, with D possibly matching TRBD1 (5 bases). CDR1 and CDR2 from the germline V gene are MGHRA and YSYEKL. The CDR3 has 16 amino acids. V was cut by 1 base and J by 4 bases, with 16 bases left in between. The CDR3 loop reads CASSQGGLPPFYGYTF. CDR3 DNA: TGCGCCAGCAGCCAAGGGGGACTCCCACCTTTCTATGGCTACACCTTC.

There are many counts of this clonotype. This sequence joins TRBV28 and TRBJ2-7, with 13 bases lining up with TRBD2. J lost 2 bases, V lost 6 bases, and 4 bases had no gene match. In germline, CDR1 is MDHEN, CDR2 SYDVKM. The CDR3 spans 15 residues. Written as DNA, the CDR3 is TGTGCCAGCAGGCCGACTAGCGGGAGGACCTACGAGCAGTACTTC. This sequence encodes CASRPTSGRTYEQYF.